This is a list of T cell receptor beta chains from one sample in a study of regulatory T cells in long-lasting Graves disease. TCRdb analysed the multiplex PCR reads with MiXCR anew, one entry per CDR3 protein. The data hold almost 450,000 distinct CDR3 sequences, with about 17% observed a single time. These records were also assigned to another study, of T cells in Graves' hyperthyroidism and ophthalmopathy.

The specimen comprised peripheral blood mononuclear cells (PBMCs), sampled at new diagnosis, from a patient treated with antithyroid drugs. These receptors originate from a woman in her 30s with Graves disease. Each CDR3 is given without its conserved first and last residue.

V gene: TRBV12-3/TRBV12-4; J gene: TRBJ2-1; CDR3 protein: ASSSPGRAWGDEQF
V gene: TRBV20-1; J gene: TRBJ2-7; CDR3 protein: SARFGSSYEQY
V gene: TRBV29-1; J gene: TRBJ2-3; CDR3 protein: SAETSTDTQY
V gene: TRBV20-1; J gene: TRBJ1-5; CDR3 protein: SAPRTGVPQPQH
V gene: TRBV7-8; J gene: TRBJ2-1; CDR3 protein: ASSSPPRPLGSSYNEQF
V gene: TRBV5-1; J gene: TRBJ1-2; CDR3 protein: ASSPLTGDGYT
V gene: TRBV15; J gene: TRBJ2-7; CDR3 protein: ATSRVPADYEQY
V gene: TRBV9; J gene: TRBJ2-1; CDR3 protein: ASSVIGRGQGKDEQF
V gene: TRBV15; J gene: TRBJ1-3; CDR3 protein: ATSPGQEPSGNTIY
V gene: TRBV3-1; J gene: TRBJ1-3; CDR3 protein: ASSPNSAGSLY
V gene: TRBV6-5; J gene: TRBJ2-3; CDR3 protein: ASSSYAGLAGGSTDTQY
V gene: TRBV28; J gene: TRBJ2-1; CDR3 protein: AITTSGRNEQF
V gene: TRBV4-3; J gene: TRBJ2-3; CDR3 protein: ASSQELAYSATDTQY
V gene: TRBV4-1; J gene: TRBJ2-2; CDR3 protein: ASSHPTRAAGELF
V gene: TRBV28; J gene: TRBJ2-1; CDR3 protein: ASSSPRGSSYNEQF
V gene: TRBV5-4; J gene: TRBJ2-3; CDR3 protein: ASSLKARSGTDTQY